This T cell receptor (beta chain) was observed in a study of blood T cell repertoires in COVID-19. Looking at the study overall: Whether acute or convalescent, the COVID-19 samples came from the United States, Italy and Spain. T cells, B-cell-depleted T cells, or PBMCs provided the cDNA or gDNA that served as material.

The CDR3 totals 14 residues. Germline values: CDR1 MNHEY, CDR2 SMNVEV (reference sequence). V lost 5 bases, J lost 0 bases, and 3 bases stayed unmatched. Authors' data handling: It was from reference gene primer amplification that nucleated cell counts were estimated. Libraries were prepared by immunoSEQ multiplex PCR; TCRdb keeps only in-frame clonotypes and omits some of them. V and J calls and clone size are given by that table; D and trimming were obtained from the DNA. The sample shows over 300,000 clones, approximately 85% of them seen only once. This clone was detected a few times. The sequence was obtained from a human donor in a cohort sampled during active COVID-19. The V gene is TRBV27, the J gene TRBJ1-1; TRBD1 matches at 7 bases. The source material was peripheral blood. For the CDR3, the DNA is TGTGCCAGCAGTCCGGGACAGATGAACACTGAAGCTTTCTTT. This sequence encodes CASSPGQMNTEAFF.